The 15 T cell receptor beta chains below were found in one sample sequenced in a study of T cells in Graves' hyperthyroidism and ophthalmopathy. Amplified TCR beta CDR3 regions came from RNA transcripts. An initial round of RT-PCR targeting the TCR CDR3 relied on the HTBI primer set. TCRdb re-derived calls from the multiplex PCR reads in MiXCR, one entry per CDR3 protein. The sample has 300,000 to 500,000 distinct CDR3 sequences; about an eighth are singletons. The specimen was blood. These receptors originate from a man aged 50-59 years with Graves' ophthalmopathy.

In this sample, this clonotype turned up many times. The chain is built from TRBV12-3 or TRBV12-4 and TRBJ1-5; D call uncertain. CDR3 length: 14 amino acids. The V gene lost 3 bases and the J gene lost 4 bases, with 10 bases spanning the gap. CDR3: CASSFSAGNQPQHF. The CDR3 nucleotides read TGTGCCAGCAGTTTTTCGGCCGGAAATCAGCCCCAGCATTTT.

The sample holds a few counts of this clonotype. The chain joins TRBV5-1 to TRBJ2-1; no firm D call. This CDR3 is 12 amino acids long. Trimming cost V 3 bases and J 8 bases, with 9 bases left between them. Germline values: CDR1 SGHRS, CDR2 YFSETQ. CDR3 in DNA: TGCGCCAGCAGCTCGAGGTCGGATGAGCAGTTCTTC. This translates into CASSSRSDEQFF.

This clonotype has only a few counts. The J gene is TRBJ2-1, the V gene TRBV20-1; unclear D gene. Per germline, CDR1 DFQATT and CDR2 SNEGSKA (reference sequence). V was shortened by 7 bases and J by 7 bases, with 14 bases between the two germline ends. The CDR3 spans 12 residues. The CDR3 reads CSVRRSSNEQFF. Here the CDR3 DNA reads TGCAGTGTGCGGCGGAGTTCGAATGAGCAGTTCTTC.

This clonotype was recorded many times. V is TRBV12-3 or TRBV12-4 and J is TRBJ1-5; D is possibly TRBD1 (5 bases). The germline V and J ends were trimmed by 6 bases and 5 bases, with 14 bases remaining between them. The CDR3 has 14 amino acids. The CDR3 nucleotides read TGTGCCAGCAGGCCCATTGCGGGGGATCAGCCCCAGCATTTT. Encoded protein: CASRPIAGDQPQHF.

The chain joins TRBV28 to TRBJ2-6; 7 bases are a match to TRBD2. CDR1 MDHEN and CDR2 SYDVKM come from the germline V gene. This CDR3 has 19 residues. V shed 4 bases and J 2 bases; nucleotides not matched to a gene: 14. The DNA for the CDR3 is TGTGCCAGCAGTTCCCCGGGAGGCGTGTTTCTTACTGGGGCCAACGTCCTGACTTTC. Its translation is CASSSPGGVFLTGANVLTF.

CDR3 bases: TGTGCCAGCAGCTTTAGCGATGATCAGCCCCAGCATTTT. Encoded protein: CASSFSDDQPQHF. J is TRBJ1-5 and V is TRBV7-2; unclear D gene. The CDR3 is 13 residues long. V lost 3 bases to trimming and J lost 5 bases, with 8 bases between them. Germline V gives CDR1 SGHTA, CDR2 FQGNSA.

This clonotype showed up many times. This chain connects TRBV30 to TRBJ2-5, with 14 bases lining up with TRBD2. The ends lost 6 bases at V and 4 bases at J; junction bases unmatched: 4. This CDR3 is built from 14 residues. Germline V gene data show CDR1 as GTSNPN and CDR2 as SVGIG (reference sequence). Here the CDR3 DNA reads TGTGCCTGTCGACTAGCGGGAGGGGGAGAGACCCAGTACTTC. This sequence encodes CACRLAGGGETQYF.

This clonotype was counted ten times or more. This rearrangement joins TRBV4-1 to TRBJ1-1, with D unclear. This CDR3 has 11 amino acids. V was shortened by 1 base and J by 13 bases, with 10 bases between the two germline ends. Germline V gives CDR1 MGHRA, CDR2 YSYEKL. The DNA of the CDR3 is TGCGCCAGCAGCCAAGGACCGAAAGATTTCTTT. Its translation is CASSQGPKDFF.

This clonotype was observed many times. V is TRBV11-2 and J is TRBJ1-5; D is uncertain. Trimming stripped 4 bases from V and 3 bases from J, with 7 bases between. The CDR3 consists of 13 residues. Germline lookup yields CDR1 SGHAT and CDR2 FQNNGV. CDR3 residues: CASSSGFNQPQHF. CDR3 sequence (DNA): TGTGCCAGCAGCTCCGGCTTCAATCAGCCCCAGCATTTT.

As regards this clonotype: A read error may be the cause here, since a much bigger clone is one base away. The chain couples TRBV6-2 or TRBV6-3 to TRBJ2-3; no clear D. Trimming took 4 bases from V and 3 from J, leaving 14 bases between them. The CDR3 is 15 residues long. Germline loops: CDR1 MNHEY, CDR2 SVGEGT. The CDR3 bases are TGTGCCAGCAGTTGCGAAGGTGCCCCTACAGATACGCAGTATTTT. This gives the protein CASSCEGAPTDTQYF.

This clonotype was observed many times. V is TRBV11-2 and J is TRBJ2-7; TRBD2 aligns across 8 bases. The CDR3 spans 15 residues. V lost 2 bases, J lost 3 bases, and 6 bases stayed unmatched. Germline assignment: CDR1 SGHAT and CDR2 FQNNGV. CDR3 loop: CASSLPAGGNYEQYF. The CDR3 coding sequence is TGTGCCAGCAGCTTACCGGCGGGAGGTAACTACGAGCAGTACTTC.

This clonotype was seen at least ten times. This chain joins TRBV6-1 and TRBJ2-1, with 8 bases fitting TRBD2. The CDR3 runs 15 residues. V lost 7 bases, J lost 5 bases, and 10 bases stayed unmatched. Germline CDR1 MNHNS, CDR2 SASEGT. The CDR3 sequence: CASIKRESLDNEQFF. CDR3 bases: TGTGCCAGCATAAAGCGGGAGAGTTTAGACAATGAGCAGTTCTTC.

This clonotype was counted at least ten times. CDR3 region: CSASDYYEQYF. DNA for the CDR3: TGCAGCGCCAGTGACTACTACGAGCAGTACTTC. The chain is built from TRBV29-1 and TRBJ2-7, with TRBD2 as a possible D gene (5 bases). Germline V CDR1 and CDR2: SQVTM, ANQGSEA. The CDR3 extends over 11 amino acids. Trimming left V 7 bases short and J 3 bases short, with 10 bases between.

This clonotype was seen ten or more times. This chain joins TRBV6-5 and TRBJ1-1; a weak D match, TRBD1 (5 bases). V lost 2 bases and J 5 bases, leaving 12 bases between the germline ends. This CDR3 comprises 14 residues. Germline V gene data show CDR1 as MNHEY and CDR2 as SVGAGI. CDR3 protein: CASSYRGTETEAFF. CDR3 coding DNA: TGTGCCAGCAGTTACAGGGGAACGGAGACTGAAGCTTTCTTT.

This rearrangement joins TRBV10-3 to TRBJ2-3; D is unclear. Between the trimmed V and J ends, which lost 10 bases and 0 bases, there was a span of 14 bases. CDR3 length equals 14 residues. Germline V gene data show CDR1 as ENHRY and CDR2 as SYGVKD. DNA for the CDR3: TGTGCCAGTCGACAAAACCTAAGCACAGATACGCAGTATTTT. This sequence encodes CASRQNLSTDTQYF.